Shown below are 29 T cell receptor beta chains from a single sample sequenced in a study of OX40 agonist ivuxolimab in advanced cancers. Preparation of the library involved the immunoSEQ multiplex PCR assay. TCRdb mirrors the immuneACCESS table, restricted to in-frame sequences. Some clones are absent from its copies; in checked studies, under half trace to an unresolved V gene, and the reason for the others is unknown. The sample table records roughly 90,000 clones; 75% to 90% of these occur just once. Roughly 0.22% of the sample lies in the top ten. Sequenced material: CD4+ or CD8+ T cells sorted from blood, taken in a trial of the OX40 agonist ivuxolimab. Receptors were obtained from an adult with an advanced solid tumor such as melanoma, head and neck, liver or kidney cancer.

The V call is TRBV9, the J call TRBJ2-7, with D perhaps matching TRBD2 (5 bases). CDR3 length equals 12 residues. Germline CDR1 SGDLS, CDR2 YYNGEE. V was trimmed by 1 base and J by 6 bases, leaving 8 bases between them. The CDR3: CASSVSGIEQYF. CDR3 nucleotides: TGTGCCAGCAGCGTATCGGGGATCGAGCAGTACTTC.

In its sample, this clone was seen a few times. This chain links TRBV2 with TRBJ1-1, with D uncertain. The CDR3 has 11 residues. V was cut by 3 bases and J by 10 bases, with 9 bases left in between. Per the germline V gene, CDR1 is SNHLY and CDR2 is FYNNEI. CDR3 sequence (DNA): TGTGCCAGCAGTGACTTTGAGGGAGCTTTCTTT. It translates to CASSDFEGAFF.

This clone was seen a few times. V usage is TRBV11-3 and J usage is TRBJ2-3, with 7 bases matching TRBD2. The CDR3 has 14 amino acids. V was pared by 4 bases and J by 8 bases, with 9 bases of the junction left unmatched. The germline V gene has CDR1 SGHNT and CDR2 YENEEA. CDR3 in amino acids: CASSSQAGAGTQYF. The CDR3 DNA reads as TGTGCCAGCAGCTCCCAGGCGGGAGCAGGTACGCAGTATTTT.

V usage is TRBV7-2 and J usage is TRBJ1-1; a weak D match, TRBD1 (6 bases). Germline V gene data show CDR1 as SGHTA and CDR2 as FQGNSA. This CDR3 contains 15 residues. The ends were cut back, 1 base at V and 0 bases at J, with 9 bases in the middle. The CDR3 sequence: CASSLGGQMNTEAFF. CDR3 in DNA: TGTGCCAGCAGCTTAGGAGGACAGATGAACACTGAAGCTTTCTTT.

V is TRBV7-9 and J is TRBJ1-2, with a weak D call TRBD1 (5 bases). V was clipped by 1 base and J by 4 bases, with 10 bases between them. The V gene's germline CDR1 is SEHNR and CDR2 FQNEAQ (reference sequence). CDR3 length equals 14 residues. The CDR3 sequence: CASSLGGVSYGYTF. The CDR3 DNA follows: TGTGCCAGCAGCTTAGGGGGGGTATCCTATGGCTACACCTTC. Combining the CDR3 with reference TRBV7-9 and TRBJ1-2 gives the whole variable domain DTGVSQNPRHKITKRGQNVTFRCDPISEHNRLYWYRQTLGQGPEFLTYFQNEAQLEKSRLLSDRFSAERPKGSFSTLEIQRTEQGDSAMYLCASSLGGVSYGYTFGSGTRLTVV.

This chain uses TRBV5-6 with TRBJ2-7; D unresolved. The CDR3 contains 14 residues. V was trimmed by 0 bases and J by 2 bases, leaving 9 bases between them. The V gene's germline CDR1 is SGHDT and CDR2 YYEEEE. CDR3: CASSLGVGAYEQYF. In DNA, the CDR3 is TGTGCCAGCAGCTTGGGGGTAGGCGCCTACGAGCAGTACTTC. Looking up the rest from reference TRBV5-6 and TRBJ2-7 gives the full variable domain: DAGVTQSPTHLIKTRGQQVTLRCSPKSGHDTVSWYQQALGQGPQFIFQYYEEEERQRGNFPDRFSGHQFPNYSSELNVNALLLGDSALYLCASSLGVGAYEQYFGPGTRLTVT.

The chain couples TRBV5-1 to TRBJ2-4; 7 bases fit TRBD1. Unmatched junction bases numbered 4, after V lost 3 bases and J lost 7 bases. Germline CDR1 and CDR2: SGHRS and YFSETQ. The CDR3 extends over 13 amino acids. The CDR3 sequence is CASSWDSYNIQYF. In nucleotides, the CDR3 is TGCGCCAGCAGCTGGGACAGCTATAACATTCAGTACTTC. Full variable domain (rest looked up from reference TRBV5-1 and TRBJ2-4): KAGVTQTPRYLIKTRGQQVTLSCSPISGHRSVSWYQQTPGQGLQFLFEYFSETQRNKGNFPGRFSGRQFSNSRSEMNVSTLELGDSALYLCASSWDSYNIQYFGAGTRLSVL.

V usage is TRBV6-5 and J usage is TRBJ2-7; 7 bases align to TRBD1. This CDR3 is built from 12 residues. After removal of 6 bases from V and 6 bases from J, the junction contained 5 bases not matched to a gene. CDR1 MNHEY and CDR2 SVGAGI come from the germline V gene. The CDR3 loop is CASSRPGGEQYV. Written as DNA, the CDR3 is TGTGCCAGCAGCCGGCCAGGGGGCGAGCAGTACGTC.

Remarks on this clone: The junction departs from germline at one end; a sequencing error may be responsible. This rearrangement joins TRBV18 to TRBJ1-1; possibly TRBD1 for D (5 bases). The CDR3 covers 14 residues. Germline V gene data show CDR1 as KGHSH and CDR2 as LQKENI. The chain's CDR3 is CASSPQGLKTEAFF. The CDR3 bases are TGTGCCAGCTCACCACAGGGGCTGAAGACTGAAGCTTTCTTT.

V usage is TRBV18 and J usage is TRBJ1-2, with D possibly matching TRBD1 (5 bases). Trimming removed 5 bases from V and 5 bases from J, with 12 bases in between. The CDR3 is 13 amino acids. CDR1 KGHSH and CDR2 LQKENI come from the germline V gene. This chain's CDR3 is CASSGGSEYGYTF. The CDR3 nucleotides are TGTGCCAGCTCAGGGGGGTCGGAGTATGGCTACACCTTC.

The rearrangement joins TRBV13 to TRBJ2-2; 7 nucleotides align to TRBD1. Germline V gives CDR1 PRHDT, CDR2 FYEKMQ (reference sequence). Trimming removed 9 bases from V and 5 bases from J; junction bases left unmatched: 15. The CDR3 extends over 16 amino acids. The CDR3: CASIRGGAARTGELFF. In DNA, the CDR3 is TGTGCCAGTATACGAGGGGGCGCAGCGAGGACCGGGGAGCTGTTTTTT. The whole variable domain, remainder taken from reference TRBV13 and TRBJ2-2, is AAGVIQSPRHLIKEKRETATLKCYPIPRHDTVYWYQQGPGQDPQFLISFYEKMQSDKGSIPDRFSAQQFSDYHSELNMSSLELGDSALYFCASIRGGAARTGELFFGEGSRLTVL.

The chain is built from TRBV5-5 and TRBJ2-5; TRBD2 is a possible D gene (6 bases). Germline V CDR1 and CDR2: SGHKS, YYEKEE (reference sequence). Trimming left V 4 bases short and J 5 bases short, with 12 bases between. The CDR3 is 13 amino acids. Here the CDR3 reads CASSVTSGETQYF. The DNA of the CDR3 is TGTGCCAGCAGCGTGACTAGTGGTGAGACCCAGTACTTC.

The chain uses TRBV5-4 and TRBJ2-1; 8 bases align to TRBD1. V was pared by 0 bases and J by 4 bases, with 3 bases of the junction left unmatched. Per the germline V gene, CDR1 is SGHNT and CDR2 is YYREEE (reference sequence). CDR3 length equals 15 residues. Written as DNA, the CDR3 is TGTGCCAGCAGCTTGGGACAGGGGTCTTACAATGAGCAGTTCTTC. Its protein is CASSLGQGSYNEQFF.

The chain has TRBV28 and TRBJ2-7; the match to TRBD1 covers 9 bases. V dropped 6 bases and J dropped 4; count of bases not matched to a gene: 7. The CDR3 length is 14 residues. Germline-derived CDR1 and CDR2 are MDHEN and SYDVKM. This CDR3 is CASRTGTGTYEQYV. CDR3 bases: TGTGCCAGCAGGACCGGGACAGGGACATACGAGCAGTACGTC.

The chain combines TRBV7-3 with TRBJ2-3; 9 nucleotides agree with TRBD2. CDR1 SGHTA and CDR2 FQGTGA come from the germline V gene. The V and J ends lost 3 bases and 2 bases, in that order; junction bases with no gene match: 6. This CDR3 is 16 amino acids long. The CDR3 loop is CASSFLAGALTDTQYF. CDR3 coding DNA: TGTGCCAGCAGCTTCTTAGCGGGGGCCCTCACAGATACGCAGTATTTT.

The V and J genes are TRBV7-3 and TRBJ1-1, with D possibly matching TRBD1 (6 bases). Germline V lookup: CDR1 SGHTA, CDR2 FQGTGA. The CDR3 runs 15 residues. V shed 0 bases and J shed 2 bases, with 10 bases lying between them. In nucleotides, the CDR3 is TGTGCCAGCAGCTTAACAGGTGGGGGCAACACTGAAGCTTTCTTT. This codes for CASSLTGGGNTEAFF.

This chain links TRBV11-2 with TRBJ1-3, with 7 positions matching TRBD1. The V segment lost 6 bases and the J segment 0 bases; nucleotides outside the gene matches: 11. Germline V CDR1 and CDR2: SGHAT, FQNNGV. The CDR3 sequence is 17 residues long. DNA of the CDR3: TGTGCCAGCAGACCGGGACAGAGTGTTCACTCTGGAAACACCATATATTTT. Translation: CASRPGQSVHSGNTIYF.

V is TRBV5-6 and J is TRBJ1-4; the D is unclear. V was clipped by 1 base and J by 6 bases, with 10 bases between them. The CDR3 sequence is 14 residues long. CDR1 and CDR2 (germline): SGHDT, YYEEEE. The CDR3 nucleotides read TGTGCCAGCAGCTTGTATCCTGCTGATGAAAAACTGTTTTTT. Protein: CASSLYPADEKLFF. Using reference TRBV5-6 and TRBJ1-4 for the parts outside the CDR3, the full variable domain is DAGVTQSPTHLIKTRGQQVTLRCSPKSGHDTVSWYQQALGQGPQFIFQYYEEEERQRGNFPDRFSGHQFPNYSSELNVNALLLGDSALYLCASSLYPADEKLFFGSGTQLSVL.

This clone occurred once. V is TRBV7-3 and J is TRBJ1-1; no firm D call. Trimming removed 0 bases from V and 6 bases from J, with 14 bases in between. The CDR3 runs to 15 residues. CDR1 and CDR2 from the germline V gene are SGHTA and FQGTGA. This CDR3 reads CASSLTTSYPSEAFF. The CDR3, as DNA: TGTGCCAGCAGCTTAACTACATCCTATCCGTCTGAAGCTTTCTTT.

The rearrangement joins TRBV30 to TRBJ1-3, with 9 positions matching TRBD1. Germline V CDR1 and CDR2: GTSNPN, SVGIG (reference sequence). CDR3 size: 19 residues. The ends lost 0 bases at V and 1 base at J; junction bases unmatched: 13. The CDR3 loop reads CAWSVPDRGSSWSGNTIYF. CDR3 in DNA: TGTGCCTGGAGTGTACCAGACAGGGGGTCTAGCTGGTCTGGAAACACCATATATTTT.

J is TRBJ1-1 and V is TRBV6-5; D call uncertain. The CDR3 runs 15 residues. Between the trimmed V and J ends, which lost 4 bases and 0 bases, there was a span of 12 bases. Germline CDR1 MNHEY, CDR2 SVGAGI. In DNA form, the CDR3 reads TGTGCCAGCAGTTCCGGACGGCTCCTGAACACTGAAGCTTTCTTT. Encoded protein: CASSSGRLLNTEAFF.

This chain connects TRBV7-2 to TRBJ2-1, with D unclear. The germline V gene encodes CDR1 SGHTA and CDR2 FQGNSA. The CDR3 is 13 residues long. Deletions cut 2 bases from V and 6 bases from J, with 8 bases between. The CDR3 reads CASSLMVTNEQFF. DNA of the CDR3: TGTGCCAGCAGCTTAATGGTAACCAATGAGCAGTTCTTC. Full variable domain (missing parts from reference TRBV7-2 and TRBJ2-1): GAGVSQSPSNKVTEKGKDVELRCDPISGHTALYWYRQSLGQGLEFLIYFQGNSAPDKSGLPSDRFSAERTGGSVSTLTIQRTQQEDSAVYLCASSLMVTNEQFFGPGTRLTVL.

This clone has just one count. The chain employs TRBV4-3 and TRBJ1-1; D is possibly TRBD1 (5 bases). Germline CDR1 reads LGHNA; CDR2 reads YSLEER. V was pared by 1 base and J by 6 bases, with 15 bases between. The CDR3 is 15 amino acids. CDR3 sequence reads: CASSQAVTEGAEAFF. In nucleotides, the CDR3 is TGCGCCAGCAGCCAAGCAGTGACAGAGGGCGCTGAAGCTTTCTTT.

This chain joins TRBV27 and TRBJ1-1; D is possibly TRBD1 (6 bases). The ends were cut back, 3 bases at V and 5 bases at J, with 10 bases in the middle. The CDR3 runs to 13 residues. The germline V gene has CDR1 MNHEY and CDR2 SMNVEV (reference sequence). DNA for the CDR3: TGTGCCAGCAGTTTCTCAGGGGTTACTGAAGCTTTCTTT. It translates to CASSFSGVTEAFF.

The chain couples TRBV5-1 to TRBJ2-7; D might be TRBD1 or TRBD2, each matching 5 bases. Trimming cost V 4 bases and J 1 base, with 24 bases left between them. Germline CDR1 reads SGHRS; CDR2 reads YFSETQ. The CDR3 runs 18 residues. The CDR3 DNA reads TGCGCCAGCAGCACCGGGACGGGGAGAAGAGGCCCTTCCTACGAGCAGTACTTC. It encodes CASSTGTGRRGPSYEQYF.

This chain uses TRBV19 with TRBJ1-3; 8 positions agree with TRBD1. V lost 5 bases to trimming and J lost 4 bases; unmatched junction nucleotides: 16. CDR3 length: 18 amino acids. The germline V gene has CDR1 LNHDA and CDR2 SQIVND (reference sequence). The CDR3 reads CASSGRDRLQTTGNTIYF. The CDR3 nucleotides are TGTGCCAGTAGTGGCCGGGACAGGCTACAGACGACGGGAAACACCATATATTTT.

V is TRBV27 and J is TRBJ1-4; TRBD1 agrees at 8 bases. Trimming at V came to 5 bases and at J to 8 bases, leaving 10 bases not matched to a gene. CDR3 length equals 15 residues. Germline values: CDR1 MNHEY, CDR2 SMNVEV (reference sequence). The CDR3 DNA follows: TGTGCCAGCAGTACCATCAGGGGGCTGCAGGAAAAACTGTTTTTT. This encodes CASSTIRGLQEKLFF.

This sequence joins TRBV5-1 and TRBJ2-1; TRBD2 agrees at 10 bases. Germline CDR1 reads SGHRS; CDR2 reads YFSETQ. V shed 4 bases and J 8 bases; nucleotides not matched to a gene: 9. The CDR3 consists of 15 residues. The CDR3 nucleotides read TGCGCCAGCAGCGCCAGCGGGGGGGCCGCACATGAGCAGTTCTTC. This codes for CASSASGGAAHEQFF. Looking up the rest from reference TRBV5-1 and TRBJ2-1 gives the full variable domain: KAGVTQTPRYLIKTRGQQVTLSCSPISGHRSVSWYQQTPGQGLQFLFEYFSETQRNKGNFPGRFSGRQFSNSRSEMNVSTLELGDSALYLCASSASGGAAHEQFFGPGTRLTVL.

The chain uses TRBV5-1 and TRBJ2-2, with a possible D match to TRBD2 (5 bases). Per the germline V gene, CDR1 is SGHRS and CDR2 is YFSETQ. V shed 2 bases and J shed 5 bases, with 13 bases lying between them. This CDR3 is built from 15 residues. The CDR3 DNA reads TGCGCCAGCAGCTTAGACTACCAGAGTACCGGGGAGCTGTTTTTT. This sequence encodes CASSLDYQSTGELFF.